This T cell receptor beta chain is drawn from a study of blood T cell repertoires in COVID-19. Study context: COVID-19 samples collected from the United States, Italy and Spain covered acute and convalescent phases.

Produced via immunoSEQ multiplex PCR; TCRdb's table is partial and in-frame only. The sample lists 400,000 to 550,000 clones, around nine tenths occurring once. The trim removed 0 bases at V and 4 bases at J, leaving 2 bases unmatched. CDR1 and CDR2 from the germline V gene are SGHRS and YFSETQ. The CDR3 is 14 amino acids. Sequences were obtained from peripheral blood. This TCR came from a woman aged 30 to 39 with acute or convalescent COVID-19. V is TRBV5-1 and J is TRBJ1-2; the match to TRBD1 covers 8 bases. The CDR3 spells CASSLEGQAYGYTF. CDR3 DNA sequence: TGCGCCAGCAGCTTGGAGGGACAGGCCTATGGCTACACCTTC.